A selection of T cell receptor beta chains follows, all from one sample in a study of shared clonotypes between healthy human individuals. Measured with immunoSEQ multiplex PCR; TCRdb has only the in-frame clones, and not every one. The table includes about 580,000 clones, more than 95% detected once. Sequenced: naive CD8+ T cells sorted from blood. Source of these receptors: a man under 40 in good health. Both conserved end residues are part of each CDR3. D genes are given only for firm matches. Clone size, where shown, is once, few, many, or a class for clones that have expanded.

CDR3 DNA: TGTGCCAGCACCCCAGGGCCTTACAATGAGCAGTTCTTC
CDR3 protein: CASTPGPYNEQFF
D gene: -
J gene: TRBJ2-1
CDR3 length: 13
clone size: once
V gene: TRBV6-5

CDR3 DNA: TGTGCCAGTAGTAGACATTGGGACAACACCGGGGAGCTGTTTTTT
CDR3 protein: CASSRHWDNTGELFF
D gene: -
J gene: TRBJ2-2
CDR3 length: 15
clone size: -
V gene: TRBV19

CDR3 DNA: TGCGCCAGCAGCTTGACAGGGGGCGCGATCAGCCAAGAGACCCAGTACTTC
CDR3 protein: CASSLTGGAISQETQYF
D gene: TRBD1
J gene: TRBJ2-5
CDR3 length: 17
clone size: -
V gene: TRBV5-1

CDR3 DNA: TGTGCTAGCAGCCACGGAACGTCTGGGGCCAACGTCCTGACTTTC
CDR3 protein: CASSHGTSGANVLTF
D gene: -
J gene: TRBJ2-6
CDR3 length: 15
clone size: -
V gene: TRBV7-7

CDR3 DNA: TGTGCCAGCACGATGGATAATGAGCAGTTCTTC
CDR3 protein: CASTMDNEQFF
D gene: -
J gene: TRBJ2-1
CDR3 length: 11
clone size: -
V gene: TRBV6-6

CDR3 DNA: TGTGCCAGCAGCCAAACAGGGGCAAGAGATGCAACTAATGAAAAACTGTTTTTT
CDR3 protein: CASSQTGARDATNEKLFF
D gene: TRBD1
J gene: TRBJ1-4
CDR3 length: 18
clone size: -
V gene: TRBV7-9

CDR3 DNA: TGTGCCAGCAGCTTGGTCGGGGGAGAGAGCGAGCAGTACTTC
CDR3 protein: CASSLVGGESEQYF
D gene: -
J gene: TRBJ2-7
CDR3 length: 14
clone size: -
V gene: TRBV5-4

CDR3 DNA: TGCGCCAGCAGCCAAGATCCCCGGGAGGGCACAGATACGCAGTATTTT
CDR3 protein: CASSQDPREGTDTQYF
D gene: TRBD2
J gene: TRBJ2-3
CDR3 length: 16
clone size: once
V gene: TRBV4-1

CDR3 DNA: TGTGCCAGCAGCAGGCCAGGGAAACACTACGAGCAGTACTTC
CDR3 protein: CASSRPGKHYEQYF
D gene: -
J gene: TRBJ2-7
CDR3 length: 14
clone size: -
V gene: TRBV27

CDR3 DNA: TGTGCCATTGCCCCCAGGTTGGGGTACACAGATACGCAGTATTTT
CDR3 protein: CAIAPRLGYTDTQYF
D gene: -
J gene: TRBJ2-3
CDR3 length: 15
clone size: -
V gene: TRBV27

CDR3 DNA: TGTGCCAGCAGCTTAATGGGGACAAAGGAGGGGGAAGCTTTCTTT
CDR3 protein: CASSLMGTKEGEAFF
D gene: -
J gene: TRBJ1-1
CDR3 length: 15
clone size: -
V gene: TRBV7-8

CDR3 DNA: TGTGCCAGCAGGAGACAGGATGGGAACACCATATATTTT
CDR3 protein: CASRRQDGNTIYF
D gene: -
J gene: TRBJ1-3
CDR3 length: 13
clone size: -
V gene: TRBV28

CDR3 DNA: TGCGCCAGCAGCTTGAGGGACACCATGAACACTGAAGCTTTCTTT
CDR3 protein: CASSLRDTMNTEAFF
D gene: -
J gene: TRBJ1-1
CDR3 length: 15
clone size: -
V gene: TRBV5-1

CDR3 DNA: TGTGCCAGCAGTCCGGAGCAGATCTCCTACAATGAGCAGTTCTTC
CDR3 protein: CASSPEQISYNEQFF
D gene: -
J gene: TRBJ2-1
CDR3 length: 15
clone size: -
V gene: TRBV27

CDR3 DNA: TGTGCCAGCGCAATAGCGGGAGGCTACTCCTACGAGCAGTACTTC
CDR3 protein: CASAIAGGYSYEQYF
D gene: TRBD2
J gene: TRBJ2-7
CDR3 length: 15
clone size: -
V gene: TRBV27

CDR3 DNA: TGTGCCAGCAGCCCCGGTTTTTCTGGGCCCCAGCATTTT
CDR3 protein: CASSPGFSGPQHF
D gene: -
J gene: TRBJ1-5
CDR3 length: 13
clone size: -
V gene: TRBV27

CDR3 DNA: TGTGCCAGCAGCTCCTTACGACAGGGCGAAGGTGAAAAACTGTTTTTT
CDR3 protein: CASSSLRQGEGEKLFF
D gene: TRBD1
J gene: TRBJ1-4
CDR3 length: 16
clone size: -
V gene: TRBV11-2

CDR3 DNA: TGCGCCAGCAGCCAACTACCGGGGAGAACCCAGTACTTC
CDR3 protein: CASSQLPGRTQYF
D gene: -
J gene: TRBJ2-5
CDR3 length: 13
clone size: -
V gene: TRBV4-1

CDR3 DNA: TGCGCCAGCAGCCAAATGAGGGGGCTAGCGGGAGTGAGGGGCTCCTACAATGAGCAGTTCTTC
CDR3 protein: CASSQMRGLAGVRGSYNEQFF
D gene: TRBD2
J gene: TRBJ2-1
CDR3 length: 21
clone size: -
V gene: TRBV4-3

CDR3 DNA: TGTGCCATCAGGGCGACTAGCGAGAATTACAATGAGCAGTTCTTC
CDR3 protein: CAIRATSENYNEQFF
D gene: TRBD2
J gene: TRBJ2-1
CDR3 length: 15
clone size: -
V gene: TRBV10-3

CDR3 DNA: TGTGCCAGTTGCCACAGTTATAGCAATCAGCCCCAGCATTTT
CDR3 protein: CASCHSYSNQPQHF
D gene: -
J gene: TRBJ1-5
CDR3 length: 14
clone size: -
V gene: TRBV27

CDR3 DNA: TGCAGCGTTGTGGCAGAAAACACAGATACGCAGTATTTT
CDR3 protein: CSVVAENTDTQYF
D gene: -
J gene: TRBJ2-3
CDR3 length: 13
clone size: -
V gene: TRBV29-1

CDR3 DNA: TGTGCCAGTAGTATGATCCCGCCTTACGAGCAGTACTTC
CDR3 protein: CASSMIPPYEQYF
D gene: -
J gene: TRBJ2-7
CDR3 length: 13
clone size: -
V gene: TRBV19

CDR3 DNA: TGCGCCAGCAGCTTGGGGACAGGGTTAACTGAAGCTTTCTTT
CDR3 protein: CASSLGTGLTEAFF
D gene: TRBD1
J gene: TRBJ1-1
CDR3 length: 14
clone size: once
V gene: TRBV5-1

CDR3 DNA: TGTGCCAGCAGCCAGAGGGGACAAGGCTATGGCTACACCTTC
CDR3 protein: CASSQRGQGYGYTF
D gene: -
J gene: TRBJ1-2
CDR3 length: 14
clone size: -
V gene: TRBV14

CDR3 DNA: TGTGCCAGCAGTCCCGGGACAGGGAAAAACTATGGCTACACCTTC
CDR3 protein: CASSPGTGKNYGYTF
D gene: TRBD1
J gene: TRBJ1-2
CDR3 length: 15
clone size: -
V gene: TRBV27

CDR3 DNA: TGTGACCCCAAGGGGACTTACGAGCAGTACTTC
CDR3 protein: CDPKGTYEQYF
D gene: -
J gene: TRBJ2-7
CDR3 length: 11
clone size: few
V gene: TRBV11-2

CDR3 DNA: TGTGCCAGCAGTTCGCTAGGTGATGAGCAGTTCTTC
CDR3 protein: CASSSLGDEQFF
D gene: -
J gene: TRBJ2-1
CDR3 length: 12
clone size: -
V gene: TRBV27

CDR3 DNA: TGCGCCAGCAGCTTGGTATTCCGGGACGCGGGCTCTGGGGCCAACGTCCTGACTTTC
CDR3 protein: CASSLVFRDAGSGANVLTF
D gene: -
J gene: TRBJ2-6
CDR3 length: 19
clone size: -
V gene: TRBV5-1